Sequencing of this T cell receptor (beta chain) was carried out in a study of shared clonotypes between healthy human individuals. This was a deep-level run. Clones were sequenced by immunoSEQ multiplex PCR, and TCRdb holds only the in-frame ones, with some missing. Among about 1.5 million clones listed, 95% to 99% were seen once. Donors were healthy HIV-negative adults without recently reported acute infections or vaccinations. Findings and caveats of the study: Sorted-subset samples were not fully sequenced, rarefaction indicated. Sample collection involved blood only; tissue repertoires are likely different.

A note on this clone: The antigen remains unidentified. The same CDR3 can be traced to other DNA sequences in this sample.

Input material: naive CD4+ T cells sorted from blood. Indicated subset: CD45RA+ positively selected. This receptor was obtained from a man younger than 45 in good health.

CDR3 in amino acids: CASSVAAGTYEQYF. CDR3 nucleotide sequence: TGTGCCAGCAGCGTAGCTGCAGGGACCTACGAGCAGTACTTC. The rearrangement uses TRBV9 and TRBJ2-7, with D maybe TRBD1 (5 bases). The CDR3 has 14 amino acids. V was pared by 0 bases and J by 2 bases, with 9 bases between. CDR1 and CDR2 (germline): SGDLS, YYNGEE.